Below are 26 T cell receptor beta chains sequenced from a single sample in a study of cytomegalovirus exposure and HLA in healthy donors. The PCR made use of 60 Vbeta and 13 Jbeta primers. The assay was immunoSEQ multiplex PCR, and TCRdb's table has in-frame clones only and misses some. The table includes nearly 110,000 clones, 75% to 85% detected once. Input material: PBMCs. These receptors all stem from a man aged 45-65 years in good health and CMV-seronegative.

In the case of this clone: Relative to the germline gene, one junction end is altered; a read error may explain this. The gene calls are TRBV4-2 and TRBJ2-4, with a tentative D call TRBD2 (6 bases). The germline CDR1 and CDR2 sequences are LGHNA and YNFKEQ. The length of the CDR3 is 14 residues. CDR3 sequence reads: CASSQVRNGLPSDF. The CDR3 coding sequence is TGTGCCAGCAGCCAAGTTAGAAACGGACTACCCTCGGACTTC.

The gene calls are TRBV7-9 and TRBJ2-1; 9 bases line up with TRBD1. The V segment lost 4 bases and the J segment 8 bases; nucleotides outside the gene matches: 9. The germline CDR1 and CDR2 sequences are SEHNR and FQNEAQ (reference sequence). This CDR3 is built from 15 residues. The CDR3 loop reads CASSSTGGLPYEQFF. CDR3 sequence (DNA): TGTGCCAGCAGCTCCACAGGGGGCCTTCCTTATGAGCAGTTCTTC.

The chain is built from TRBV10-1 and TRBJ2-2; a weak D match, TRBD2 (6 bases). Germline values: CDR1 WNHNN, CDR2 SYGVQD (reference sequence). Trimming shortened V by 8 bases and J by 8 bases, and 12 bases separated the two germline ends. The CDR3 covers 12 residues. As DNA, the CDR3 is TGCGCCAGCGGGACTGACCGGGGGGAGCTGTTTTTT. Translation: CASGTDRGELFF.

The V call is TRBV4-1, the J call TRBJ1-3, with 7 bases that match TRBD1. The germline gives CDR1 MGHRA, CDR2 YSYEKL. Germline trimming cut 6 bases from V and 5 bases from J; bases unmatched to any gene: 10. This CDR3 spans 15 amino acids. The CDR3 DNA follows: TGCGCCAGCAGGACAGGGCTAGGATTGCGAAACACCATATATTTT. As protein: CASRTGLGLRNTIYF.

CDR3 sequence: CASSSGTSGGRGTQYF. The CDR3 DNA reads as TGTGCCAGCAGCTCGGGGACTAGCGGGGGGCGTGGGACCCAGTACTTC. The chain combines TRBV5-4 with TRBJ2-5; 15 nucleotides agree with TRBD2. The V gene's germline CDR1 is SGHNT and CDR2 YYREEE (reference sequence). J gave up 7 bases and V 3 bases, and 7 bases lay outside the gene matches. The CDR3 extends over 16 amino acids.

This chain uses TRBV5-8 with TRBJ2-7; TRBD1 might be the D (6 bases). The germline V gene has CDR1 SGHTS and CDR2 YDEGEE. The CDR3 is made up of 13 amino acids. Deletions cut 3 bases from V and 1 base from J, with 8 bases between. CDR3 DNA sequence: TGTGCCAGCAGCTGGGACACTTCCTACGAGCAGTACTTC. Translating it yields CASSWDTSYEQYF.

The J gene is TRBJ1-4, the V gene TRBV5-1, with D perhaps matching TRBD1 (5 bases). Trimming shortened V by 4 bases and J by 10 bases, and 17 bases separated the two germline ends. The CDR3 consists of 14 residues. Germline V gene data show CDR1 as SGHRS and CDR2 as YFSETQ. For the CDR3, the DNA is TGCGCCAGCAGCCCGGCGGAGGGGATAGGAAAACTGTTTTTT. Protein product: CASSPAEGIGKLFF.

The CDR3 loop is CAISEWGQGRGSITEAFF. CDR3 DNA sequence: TGTGCCATCAGTGAGTGGGGACAGGGCAGGGGTTCCATCACTGAAGCTTTCTTT. This chain uses TRBV10-3 with TRBJ1-1; TRBD1 aligns across 9 bases. With 1 base clipped from V and 4 bases from J, the junction kept 13 bases outside the gene matches. This CDR3 is built from 18 residues. CDR1 and CDR2 from the germline V gene are ENHRY and SYGVKD.

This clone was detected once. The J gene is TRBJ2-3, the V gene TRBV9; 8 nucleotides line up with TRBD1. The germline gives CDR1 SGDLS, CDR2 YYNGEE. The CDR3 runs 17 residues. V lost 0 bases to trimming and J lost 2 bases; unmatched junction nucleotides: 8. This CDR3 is CASSVASQGAVTDTQYF. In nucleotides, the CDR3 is TGTGCCAGCAGCGTAGCTTCGCAGGGGGCGGTCACAGATACGCAGTATTTT.

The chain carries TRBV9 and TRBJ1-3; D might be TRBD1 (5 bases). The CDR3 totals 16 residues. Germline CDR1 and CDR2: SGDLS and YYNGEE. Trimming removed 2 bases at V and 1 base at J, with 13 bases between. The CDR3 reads CASSVGGSWSGNTIYF. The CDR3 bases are TGTGCCAGCAGCGTCGGGGGGTCATGGTCTGGAAACACCATATATTTT.

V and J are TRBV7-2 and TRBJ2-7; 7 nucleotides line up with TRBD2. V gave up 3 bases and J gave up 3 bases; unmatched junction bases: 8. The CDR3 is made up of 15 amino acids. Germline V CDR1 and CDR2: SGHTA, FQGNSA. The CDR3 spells CASSLVPGGGYEQYF. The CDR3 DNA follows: TGTGCCAGCAGCTTGGTTCCGGGGGGTGGCTACGAGCAGTACTTC.

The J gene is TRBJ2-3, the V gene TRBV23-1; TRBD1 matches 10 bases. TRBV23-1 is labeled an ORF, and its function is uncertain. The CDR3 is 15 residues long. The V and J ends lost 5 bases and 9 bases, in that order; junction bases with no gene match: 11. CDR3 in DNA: TGCGCCAGCAGTACGACAGGGGGCGATCTCTGGACGCAGTATTTT. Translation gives CASSTTGGDLWTQYF.

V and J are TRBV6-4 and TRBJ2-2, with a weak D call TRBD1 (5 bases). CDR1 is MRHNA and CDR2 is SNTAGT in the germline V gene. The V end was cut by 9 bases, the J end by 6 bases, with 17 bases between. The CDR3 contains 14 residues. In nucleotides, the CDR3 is TGTGCCAGTAGCCTATCTAGACAGTCCGGGGAGCTGTTTTTT. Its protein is CASSLSRQSGELFF.

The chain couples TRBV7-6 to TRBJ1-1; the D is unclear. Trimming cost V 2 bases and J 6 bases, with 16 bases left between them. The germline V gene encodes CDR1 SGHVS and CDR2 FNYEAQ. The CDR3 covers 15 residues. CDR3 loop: CASSLHGFPISEAFF. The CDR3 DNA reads TGTGCCAGCAGCTTACACGGTTTCCCCATTTCTGAAGCTTTCTTT.

The chain's CDR3 is CASSSRSGGANTGELFF. Here the CDR3 DNA reads TGTGCCAGCAGCTCCCGTAGCGGGGGCGCGAACACCGGGGAGCTGTTTTTT. This chain joins TRBV7-8 and TRBJ2-2, with 9 bases identical to TRBD2. With V trimmed by 4 bases and J by 0 bases, 6 bases remained unmatched. This CDR3 has 17 residues. Germline CDR1 SGHVS, CDR2 FQNEAQ.

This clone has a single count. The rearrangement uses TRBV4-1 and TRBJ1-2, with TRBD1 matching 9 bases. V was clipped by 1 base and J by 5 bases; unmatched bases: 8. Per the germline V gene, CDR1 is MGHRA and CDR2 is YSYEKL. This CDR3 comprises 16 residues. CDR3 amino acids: CASSQVAGTGYYGYTF. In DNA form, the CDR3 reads TGCGCCAGCAGCCAAGTCGCCGGGACAGGGTATTATGGCTACACCTTC.

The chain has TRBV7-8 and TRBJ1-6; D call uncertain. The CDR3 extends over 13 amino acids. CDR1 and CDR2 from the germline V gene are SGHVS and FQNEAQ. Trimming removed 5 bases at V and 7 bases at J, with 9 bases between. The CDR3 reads CASSPEMNSPLHF. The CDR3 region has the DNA TGTGCCAGCAGCCCTGAGATGAATTCACCCCTCCACTTT.

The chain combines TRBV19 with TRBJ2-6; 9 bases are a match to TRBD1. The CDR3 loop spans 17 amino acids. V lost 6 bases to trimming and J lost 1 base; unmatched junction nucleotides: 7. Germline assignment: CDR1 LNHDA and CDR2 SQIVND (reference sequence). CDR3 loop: CASSLGTGRSGANVLTF. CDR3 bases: TGTGCCAGTAGCCTGGGGACAGGGAGGTCTGGGGCCAACGTCCTGACTTTC.

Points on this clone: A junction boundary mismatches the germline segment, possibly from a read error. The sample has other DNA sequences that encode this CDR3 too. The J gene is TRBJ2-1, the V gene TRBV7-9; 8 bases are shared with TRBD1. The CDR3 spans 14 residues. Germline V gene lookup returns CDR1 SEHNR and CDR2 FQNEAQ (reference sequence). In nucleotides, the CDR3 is TGCGCCAGCAGCTTAGGACAGGGACGGGATGAGCAGTTCTTC. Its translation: CASSLGQGRDEQFF.

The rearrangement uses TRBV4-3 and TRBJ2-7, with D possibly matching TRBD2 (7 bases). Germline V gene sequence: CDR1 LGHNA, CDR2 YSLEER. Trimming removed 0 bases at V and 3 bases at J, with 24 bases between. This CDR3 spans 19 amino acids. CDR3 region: CASSQEPHTWGGPIYEQYF. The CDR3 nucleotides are TGCGCCAGCAGCCAAGAGCCCCACACATGGGGGGGCCCAATCTACGAGCAGTACTTC.

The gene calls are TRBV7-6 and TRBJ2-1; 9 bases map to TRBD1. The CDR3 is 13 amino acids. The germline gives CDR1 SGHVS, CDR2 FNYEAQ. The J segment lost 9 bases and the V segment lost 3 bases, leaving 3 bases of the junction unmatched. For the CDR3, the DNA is TGTGCCAGCAGCTTGGGACAGGGCATTGAGCAGTTCTTC. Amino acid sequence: CASSLGQGIEQFF. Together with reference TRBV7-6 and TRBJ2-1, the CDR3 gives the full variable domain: GAGVSQSPRYKVTKRGQDVALRCDPISGHVSLYWYRQALGQGPEFLTYFNYEAQQDKSGLPNDRFSAERPEGSISTLTIQRTEQRDSAMYRCASSLGQGIEQFFGPGTRLTVL.

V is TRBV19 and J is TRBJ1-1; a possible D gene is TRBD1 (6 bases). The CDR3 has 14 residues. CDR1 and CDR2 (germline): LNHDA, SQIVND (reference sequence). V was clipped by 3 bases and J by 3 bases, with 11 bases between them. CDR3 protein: CASSMGAGDTEAFF. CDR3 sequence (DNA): TGTGCCAGTAGTATGGGGGCGGGGGACACTGAAGCTTTCTTT.

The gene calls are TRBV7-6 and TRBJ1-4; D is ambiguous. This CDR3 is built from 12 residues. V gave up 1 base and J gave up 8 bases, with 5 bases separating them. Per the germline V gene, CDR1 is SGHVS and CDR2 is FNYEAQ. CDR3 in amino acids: CASSLDREKLFF. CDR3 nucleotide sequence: TGTGCCAGCAGCTTAGATAGAGAAAAACTGTTTTTT.

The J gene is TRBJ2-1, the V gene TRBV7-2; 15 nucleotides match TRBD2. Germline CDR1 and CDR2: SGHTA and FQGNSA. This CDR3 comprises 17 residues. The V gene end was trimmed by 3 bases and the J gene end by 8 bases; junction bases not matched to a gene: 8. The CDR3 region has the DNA TGTGCCAGCAGCTTGGGACTAGCGGGGGGTACGGGGTATGAGCAGTTCTTC. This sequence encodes CASSLGLAGGTGYEQFF. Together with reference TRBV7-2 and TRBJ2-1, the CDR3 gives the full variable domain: GAGVSQSPSNKVTEKGKDVELRCDPISGHTALYWYRQSLGQGLEFLIYFQGNSAPDKSGLPSDRFSAERTGGSVSTLTIQRTQQEDSAVYLCASSLGLAGGTGYEQFFGPGTRLTVL.

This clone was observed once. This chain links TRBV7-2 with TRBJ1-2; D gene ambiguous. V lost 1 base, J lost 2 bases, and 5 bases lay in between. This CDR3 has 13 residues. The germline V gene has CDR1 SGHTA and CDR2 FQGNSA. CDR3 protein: CASSLGANYGYTF. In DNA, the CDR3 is TGTGCCAGCAGCTTAGGGGCAAACTATGGCTACACCTTC.

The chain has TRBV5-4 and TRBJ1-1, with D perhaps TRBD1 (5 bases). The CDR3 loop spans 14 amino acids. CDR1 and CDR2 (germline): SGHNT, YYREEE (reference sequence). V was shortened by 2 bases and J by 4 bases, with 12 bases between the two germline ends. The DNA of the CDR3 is TGTGCCAGCAGCTTAAACTGGGGGGGCACTGAAGCTTTCTTT. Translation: CASSLNWGGTEAFF. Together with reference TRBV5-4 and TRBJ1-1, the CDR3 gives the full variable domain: ETGVTQSPTHLIKTRGQQVTLRCSSQSGHNTVSWYQQALGQGPQFIFQYYREEENGRGNFPPRFSGLQFPNYSSELNVNALELDDSALYLCASSLNWGGTEAFFGQGTRLTVV.